This TCR beta chain is from a study of T cells after yellow fever vaccination. UMIs were added to TCR cDNA along with a universal primer site when it was made by 5'RACE template switching. TCRdb fed the 5' RACE reads into MiXCR, producing one record per CDR3 protein. The sample lists about 310,000 distinct CDR3 sequences; roughly 3.5% were seen once. This clonotype has just a few counts. Its antigen is not known. Points from the study as a whole: Contaminating bulk clonotypes could be abundant in FACS-sorted repertoires. Post-booster repertoires contained most primary-vaccination clones again (96% CD4, 88% CD8).

Germline CDR1 SGHDN, CDR2 FVKESK. CDR3 length equals 15 residues. V shed 4 bases and J 6 bases; nucleotides not matched to a gene: 10. The chain employs TRBV14 and TRBJ1-1; 8 nucleotides agree with TRBD1. The receptor comes from a man younger than 35 who received the YFV17D yellow fever vaccine. This specimen was PBMCs, taken on the day of the yellow fever booster vaccination. The CDR3 reads CASSRQGPENPEAFF. The CDR3 bases are TGTGCCAGCAGCCGACAGGGGCCTGAAAATCCTGAAGCTTTCTTT.